The 22 T cell receptor beta chains below all came from one sample that was sequenced in a study of cytomegalovirus exposure and HLA in healthy donors. Primers: 60 Vbeta forward and 13 Jbeta reverse. Using immunoSEQ multiplex PCR, the repertoire was profiled, and TCRdb retains in-frame clones only, with some absent. Of over 150,000 clones in the sample, 70% to 80% are singletons; the top ten hold roughly 10%. Sample: PBMCs. The receptors here all came from a man aged 18 to 35 in good health and CMV-seropositive.

V gene TRBV4-1 combines with J gene TRBJ2-7; unclear D gene. Germline V gene sequence: CDR1 MGHRA, CDR2 YSYEKL. Trimming left V 3 bases short and J 0 bases short, with 6 bases between. There are 13 residues in the CDR3. The chain's CDR3 is CASSQLDSYEQYF. The CDR3 nucleotides are TGCGCCAGCAGCCAGCTAGACTCCTACGAGCAGTACTTC.

The genes are TRBV9 and TRBJ1-2, with D possibly matching TRBD1 (6 bases). Per the germline V gene, CDR1 is SGDLS and CDR2 is YYNGEE. Deletions cut 0 bases from V and 4 bases from J, with 16 bases between. This CDR3 is built from 16 residues. The CDR3 DNA reads as TGTGCCAGCAGCGTAGCTTCAGGGGAACTGGGCTATGGCTACACCTTC. This encodes CASSVASGELGYGYTF.

The chain joins TRBV10-3 to TRBJ2-5; a weak D match, TRBD2 (7 bases). The CDR3 runs 15 residues. V shed 6 bases and J shed 2 bases, with 16 bases lying between them. CDR1 is ENHRY, CDR2 SYGVKD, per germline. CDR3 sequence reads: CAISGGGENQETQYF. The CDR3 nucleotides are TGTGCCATCAGCGGAGGGGGGGAGAATCAAGAGACCCAGTACTTC.

The rearrangement uses TRBV5-6 and TRBJ1-5, with D maybe TRBD1 (5 bases). The germline V gene encodes CDR1 SGHDT and CDR2 YYEEEE. Trimming stripped 2 bases from V and 9 bases from J, with 9 bases between. The CDR3 is made up of 12 amino acids. The chain's CDR3 is CASSLDSSPQHF. The CDR3 nucleotides are TGTGCCAGCAGCTTAGACAGTTCGCCCCAGCATTTT. Using reference TRBV5-6 and TRBJ1-5 for the parts outside the CDR3, the full variable domain is DAGVTQSPTHLIKTRGQQVTLRCSPKSGHDTVSWYQQALGQGPQFIFQYYEEEERQRGNFPDRFSGHQFPNYSSELNVNALLLGDSALYLCASSLDSSPQHFGDGTRLSIL.

The V gene is TRBV19, the J gene TRBJ2-7; D possibly corresponds to TRBD2 (7 bases). Germline V gene sequence: CDR1 LNHDA, CDR2 SQIVND (reference sequence). The germline V and J ends were trimmed by 1 base and 3 bases, with 13 bases remaining between them. The CDR3 is 15 amino acids. DNA of the CDR3: TGTGCCAGTAGTATAGGAGGGGGGGTCGGCTACGAGCAGTACTTC. Amino acids: CASSIGGGVGYEQYF.

V and J are TRBV6-5 and TRBJ1-2, with D possibly TRBD1 on 5 matching bases. This CDR3 region has 15 residues. Germline CDR1 reads MNHEY; CDR2 reads SVGAGI. V lost 2 bases and J 1 base, leaving 11 bases between the germline ends. CDR3 in amino acids: CASSYLAGNNYGYTF. CDR3 nucleotides: TGTGCCAGCAGTTACCTCGCAGGGAATAACTATGGCTACACCTTC.

V gene TRBV6-6 combines with J gene TRBJ2-7; D gene unclear. The germline V gene has CDR1 MNHNY and CDR2 SVGAGI (reference sequence). The CDR3 length is 15 residues. The ends were cut back, 0 bases at V and 6 bases at J, with 15 bases in the middle. CDR3 residues: CASSYSVSQNPEQYF. CDR3 in DNA: TGTGCCAGCAGTTACTCGGTTAGCCAAAACCCCGAGCAGTACTTC.

CDR3 bases: TGTGCCGGTAGGCCCCGGGGGACAGATACGCAGTATTTT. Translating it yields CAGRPRGTDTQYF. The rearrangement uses TRBV6-1 and TRBJ2-3; weak D call: TRBD2 (6 bases). This CDR3 is 13 amino acids long. Germline V CDR1 and CDR2: MNHNS, SASEGT. V was shortened by 11 bases and J by 3 bases, with 15 bases between the two germline ends.

This clone was seen a single time. The rearrangement joins TRBV7-9 to TRBJ2-2, with D tentatively TRBD1 (6 bases). Germline values: CDR1 SEHNR, CDR2 FQNEAQ (reference sequence). This CDR3 is 17 amino acids long. The germline V and J ends were trimmed by 1 base and 4 bases, with 16 bases remaining between them. The CDR3 nucleotides are TGTGCCAGCAGCTTAGGTGTGAGGGGGACACGCACCGGGGAGCTGTTTTTT. This translates into CASSLGVRGTRTGELFF.

The CDR3 DNA sequence: TGTGCCAGTAGTAAGCCCCCGGGCGGGGGCTCTGGAAACACCATATATTTT. Amino acid sequence: CASSKPPGGGSGNTIYF. The rearrangement links TRBV19 to TRBJ1-3; D is possibly TRBD1 (5 bases). Germline CDR1 LNHDA, CDR2 SQIVND (reference sequence). Trimming removed 4 bases at V and 0 bases at J, with 16 bases between. The CDR3 contains 17 residues.

This sequence joins TRBV18 and TRBJ2-2, with D unclear. V lost 2 bases, J lost 6 bases, and 10 bases lay in between. CDR1 is KGHSH and CDR2 is LQKENI in the germline V gene. The CDR3 loop spans 14 amino acids. CDR3 sequence: CASSPFEVAGELFF. CDR3 nucleotide sequence: TGTGCCAGCTCACCATTCGAGGTAGCCGGGGAGCTGTTTTTT.

The gene calls are TRBV4-3 and TRBJ1-3, with 8 bases fitting TRBD1. Germline V CDR1 and CDR2: LGHNA, YSLEER. The CDR3 is made up of 16 amino acids. V was pared by 8 bases and J by 2 bases, with 11 bases of the junction left unmatched. The CDR3 DNA sequence: TGCGCCAGCCCCTACGACAGGGGATACCCTGGAAACACCATATATTTT. Translation: CASPYDRGYPGNTIYF.

The sample holds a few counts of this clone. This chain links TRBV6-5 with TRBJ1-1, with 8 bases fitting TRBD1. CDR1 is MNHEY and CDR2 is SVGAGI in the germline V gene. V was pared by 7 bases and J by 4 bases, with 8 bases of the junction left unmatched. CDR3 length: 14 residues. This CDR3 reads CASTLTGVATEAFF. The DNA for the CDR3 is TGTGCCAGCACTTTGACAGGGGTGGCCACTGAAGCTTTCTTT.

This clone appeared once. V is TRBV7-8 and J is TRBJ2-3; TRBD1 might be the D (6 bases). Trimming took off 1 base at V and 1 base at J, with 6 bases between the two ends. CDR1 SGHVS and CDR2 FQNEAQ come from the germline V gene. The CDR3 is 14 amino acids. CDR3 DNA sequence: TGTGCCAGCAGCTTAGACAGGGGCACAGATACGCAGTATTTT. Amino acids: CASSLDRGTDTQYF.

The J gene is TRBJ1-1, the V gene TRBV15; TRBD1 is a possible D gene (5 bases). The germline CDR1 and CDR2 sequences are LNHNV and YYDKDF (reference sequence). The CDR3 consists of 17 residues. V was cut by 1 base and J by 6 bases, with 21 bases left in between. CDR3 residues: CATSRVLFGGELAEAFF. CDR3 DNA sequence: TGTGCCACCAGCAGAGTACTTTTCGGGGGGGAGCTGGCTGAAGCTTTCTTT.

The chain has TRBV30 and TRBJ1-2; D is undetermined. The CDR3 has 11 amino acids. The germline CDR1 and CDR2 sequences are GTSNPN and SVGIG (reference sequence). Trimming removed 0 bases from V and 5 bases from J, with 4 bases in between. The CDR3, as DNA: TGTGCCTGGAGTGTACAGTATGGCTACACCTTC. Protein sequence: CAWSVQYGYTF. Together with reference TRBV30 and TRBJ1-2, the CDR3 gives the full variable domain: SQTIHQWPATLVQPVGSPLSLECTVEGTSNPNLYWYRQAAGRGLQLLFYSVGIGQISSEVPQNLSASRPQDRQFILSSKKLLLSDSGFYLCAWSVQYGYTFGSGTRLTVV.

This chain uses TRBV27 with TRBJ1-1, with a tentative D call TRBD1 (5 bases). This CDR3 comprises 15 residues. The V and J ends lost 3 bases and 4 bases respectively, with 15 bases between them. CDR1 and CDR2 (germline): MNHEY, SMNVEV (reference sequence). Here the CDR3 DNA reads TGTGCCAGCAGTTTTTCGGGGGGAGGGAGCACTGAAGCTTTCTTT. It is translated as CASSFSGGGSTEAFF.

The rearrangement links TRBV30 to TRBJ2-5; 9 nucleotides line up with TRBD1. CDR3 size: 14 residues. The V and J ends lost 5 bases and 7 bases, in that order; junction bases with no gene match: 11. Germline V gene data show CDR1 as GTSNPN and CDR2 as SVGIG (reference sequence). CDR3 sequence: CAWGVQGAHGTQYF. CDR3 nucleotide sequence: TGTGCCTGGGGGGTACAGGGGGCTCACGGGACCCAGTACTTC.

The table lists this clone with a count of one. V gene TRBV5-6 combines with J gene TRBJ2-2; D remains ambiguous. Germline V CDR1 and CDR2: SGHDT, YYEEEE. The CDR3 runs to 12 residues. V lost 6 bases and J lost 6, with 9 bases in between. The CDR3 region is CASNLWPGELFF. In DNA, the CDR3 is TGTGCCAGCAATTTGTGGCCCGGGGAGCTGTTTTTT.

The J gene is TRBJ2-7, the V gene TRBV5-1, with TRBD1 identical over 8 bases. The germline V gene encodes CDR1 SGHRS and CDR2 YFSETQ. Unmatched junction bases numbered 5, after V lost 2 bases and J lost 4 bases. The CDR3 loop spans 14 amino acids. This chain's CDR3 is CASSLDRGVYEQYF. CDR3 DNA sequence: TGCGCCAGCAGCTTAGACAGGGGAGTTTACGAGCAGTACTTC. Filled out from reference TRBV5-1 and TRBJ2-7, the complete variable domain reads KAGVTQTPRYLIKTRGQQVTLSCSPISGHRSVSWYQQTPGQGLQFLFEYFSETQRNKGNFPGRFSGRQFSNSRSEMNVSTLELGDSALYLCASSLDRGVYEQYFGPGTRLTVT.

The CDR3 DNA follows: TGTGCCAGCAGTTCACTACTTGGGAGTTCCACCGGGGAGCTGTTTTTT. Its protein product is CASSSLLGSSTGELFF. The rearrangement joins TRBV6-5 to TRBJ2-2; maybe TRBD2 (5 bases). V lost 4 bases and J 4 bases, leaving 16 bases between the germline ends. The germline gives CDR1 MNHEY, CDR2 SVGAGI. The CDR3 runs to 16 residues.

The V call is TRBV28, the J call TRBJ2-7; TRBD2 agrees at 8 bases. The CDR3 has 13 amino acids. Germline trimming cut 6 bases from V and 6 bases from J; bases unmatched to any gene: 7. Germline CDR1 MDHEN, CDR2 SYDVKM. CDR3 nucleotide sequence: TGTGCCAGCAGACGAGCGGGAGCGGGCGAGCAGTACTTC. Translating it yields CASRRAGAGEQYF.